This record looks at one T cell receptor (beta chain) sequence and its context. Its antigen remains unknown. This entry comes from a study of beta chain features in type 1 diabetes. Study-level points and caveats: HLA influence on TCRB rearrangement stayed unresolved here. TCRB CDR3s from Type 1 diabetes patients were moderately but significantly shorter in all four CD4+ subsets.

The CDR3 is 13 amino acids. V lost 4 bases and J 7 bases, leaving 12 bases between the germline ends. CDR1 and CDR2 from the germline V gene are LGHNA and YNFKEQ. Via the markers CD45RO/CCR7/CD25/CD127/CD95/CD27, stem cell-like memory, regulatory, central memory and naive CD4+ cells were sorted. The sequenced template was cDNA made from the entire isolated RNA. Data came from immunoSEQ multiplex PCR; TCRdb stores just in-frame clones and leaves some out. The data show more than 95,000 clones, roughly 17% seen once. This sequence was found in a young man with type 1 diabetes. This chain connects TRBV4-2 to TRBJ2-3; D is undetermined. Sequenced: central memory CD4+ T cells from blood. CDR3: CASSRADGNTQYF. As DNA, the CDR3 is TGTGCCAGCAGCCGTGCCGACGGTAATACGCAGTATTTT.